A selection of T cell receptor beta chains follows, all from one sample in a study of a mutant IDH1 vaccine in newly diagnosed glioma. Clones were read by immunoSEQ multiplex PCR, and TCRdb kept only the in-frame ones, dropping some. The sample shows some 70,000 clones, 79% of them seen only once. This specimen was PBMCs, taken from a glioma patient treated with radiotherapy, temozolomide or both. All receptors derive from a man aged 45-65 years with glioma. Each CDR3 is given with its conserved first and last residue. Size tells how often a clone was seen (once, few, many) or the class of an expanded clone, and some rows leave it out.

TRBJ2-7 TRBV7-7 . CASSLELGYEQYF
TRBJ2-2 TRBV10-3 . CAISEGLMNTGELFF
TRBJ2-5 TRBV5-1 . CASSLGLAGETQYF
TRBJ1-4 TRBV20-1 . CSARAGQGSVF
TRBJ2-7 TRBV5-1 . CASSLFGTGISYEQYF
TRBJ1-1 TRBV5-4 . CASSFQDRGHEAFF
TRBJ2-1 TRBV5-1 . CASSLLPVRYNEQFF
TRBJ2-1 TRBV7-6 . CASSTDSYNEQFF
TRBJ2-7 TRBV6-6 once CASSPGTGIYKQYF
TRBJ2-7 TRBV29-1 many CSVEEDSRSYEQYF
TRBJ1-4 TRBV5-6 . CASRPPREGVNEKLFF
TRBJ1-2 TRBV19 . CASSRTSRTPYGYTF
TRBJ2-6 TRBV5-1 . CASSLRQVVGAGANVLTF
TRBJ1-5 TRBV7-9 . CASSSANQPQHF
TRBJ2-5 TRBV9 . CASSAAPEETQYF
TRBJ2-3 TRBV6-5 once CASKEESTDTQYF
TRBJ2-1 TRBV5-6 few CASSRTGLGSYNEQFF
TRBJ1-4 TRBV27 . CASSLSGEKLFF
TRBJ2-2 TRBV30 . CAWSPAGGPVTGELFF
TRBJ2-3 TRBV5-1 . CASSSSSGGPDTQYF
TRBJ2-7 TRBV6-1 . CASSERRGYEQYF
TRBJ1-2 TRBV5-1 . CASQRDRGVNGYTF
TRBJ2-1 TRBV20-1 . CSARHDNEQFF
TRBJ2-2 TRBV11-3 . CASSLSRQGSGELFF
TRBJ2-3 TRBV5-1 . CASSLGTWGTDTQYF
TRBJ1-1 TRBV9 . CASSAGAGDRSEAFF
TRBJ2-1 TRBV25-1 . CASSEAGLRDEQFF
TRBJ1-3 TRBV6-5 few CASRGPGNTIYF
TRBJ2-7 TRBV30 . CAWSVRITYEQYF
TRBJ1-2 TRBV30 . CAWSLGNGANYGYTF
TRBJ1-1 TRBV5-1 . CASSSHSDRANTEAFF
TRBJ1-1 TRBV7-9 few CASSLAEAFF
TRBJ1-2 TRBV6-5 many CASRADVGRHYGYTF
TRBJ2-5 TRBV5-1 . CASSKGPETQYF
TRBJ2-7 TRBV5-1 . CASSSGQRTYEQYF
TRBJ1-2 TRBV7-2 . CASSSRQGGYGYTF
TRBJ1-5 TRBV19 . CASSAPGQGNQPQHF
TRBJ2-7 TRBV7-2 . CASSLGFGSYEQYF
. TRBV29-1 . CSVVSLTYEQYF
TRBJ1-2 TRBV19 once CASRTLQGRTYSGNYGYTF
TRBJ1-2 TRBV25-1 once CASSVGGYGGYTF
TRBJ2-5 TRBV4-2 . CASSQVGGQETQYF